Presented here are 29 T cell receptor beta chains from one specimen sequenced in a study of identical twins (dated by TCRdb to the mid-2010s). The method was 5' RACE. Sequencing relied on an Illumina HiSeq 2000. The public sequencing data were trimmed at Q25 with fastp and processed into clonotypes with MiXCR by TCRdb, which kept only in-frame beta chains. Rows with one shared CDR3 protein collapse into an entry with the most common genes and DNA. This sample comprises approximately 350,000 distinct CDR3 sequences, 9% to 15% of them detected only once. The ten largest clones take up approximately 7.5% of the sample. The sample was also linked to a second study, of yellow fever vaccine responses in identical twins.

Specimen: CD8+ T cells sorted from blood. These receptors originate from a woman in her late teens or twenties in good health.

This clonotype has just a few counts. One end of the junction is discordant with germline, which a read error may explain. This sequence joins TRBV4-1 and TRBJ2-1; tentatively, D is TRBD2 (5 bases). Germline CDR1 reads MGHRA; CDR2 reads YSYEKL. The CDR3 contains 14 residues. For the CDR3, the DNA is TGCGCTAGCAGCCAAGTTTCGTACGGGGATGAGCAGTTCTTC. Its protein is CASSQVSYGDEQFF.

Only a few counts were recorded for this clonotype. The gene calls are TRBV27 and TRBJ2-7; 9 positions match TRBD2. CDR1 is MNHEY, CDR2 SMNVEV, per germline (reference sequence). V shed 1 base, J shed 3 bases, and the junction held 1 base outside the gene matches. The CDR3 is 14 residues long. CDR3 DNA sequence: TGTGCCAGCAGTTTATATAGCGGGAGCTACGAGCAGTACTTC. The encoded protein is CASSLYSGSYEQYF.

This clonotype came up many times. V and J are TRBV20-1 and TRBJ2-7; D is possibly TRBD1 (5 bases). The length of the CDR3 is 13 residues. CDR1 is DFQATT, CDR2 SNEGSKA, per germline (reference sequence). V was pared by 0 bases and J by 3 bases, with 9 bases between. The CDR3 loop is CSARDIRVYEQYF. The DNA for the CDR3 is TGCAGTGCTAGAGATATCAGGGTCTACGAGCAGTACTTC.

This clonotype was counted between two and nine times. The V gene is TRBV4-1, the J gene TRBJ2-7; 8 nucleotides match TRBD1. With V trimmed by 0 bases and J by 4 bases, 2 bases remained unmatched. Germline values: CDR1 MGHRA, CDR2 YSYEKL. The length of the CDR3 is 14 residues. CDR3 sequence reads: CASSQEHRGYEQYF. CDR3 nucleotide sequence: TGCGCCAGCAGCCAAGAACACAGGGGGTACGAGCAGTACTTC.

The chain is built from TRBV9 and TRBJ1-4, with TRBD1 as a possible D gene (6 bases). V shed 0 bases and J shed 2 bases, with 8 bases lying between them. Germline values: CDR1 SGDLS, CDR2 YYNGEE. This CDR3 comprises 15 residues. The CDR3 DNA is TGTGCCAGCAGCGTAGACAGGGCCACTAATGAAAAACTGTTTTTT. The encoded protein is CASSVDRATNEKLFF.

In this sample, this clonotype turned up many times. This chain connects TRBV4-1 to TRBJ2-7; 9 nucleotides align to TRBD1. Germline CDR1 reads MGHRA; CDR2 reads YSYEKL. The CDR3 loop spans 14 amino acids. The V gene end was trimmed by 1 base and the J gene end by 3 bases; junction bases not matched to a gene: 1. CDR3 DNA: TGCGCCAGCAGCCAAGGGACAGGGGTCTACGAGCAGTACGTC. Its translation is CASSQGTGVYEQYV.

The chain employs TRBV25-1 and TRBJ1-2, with 8 bases fitting TRBD1. In germline, CDR1 is MGHDK, CDR2 SYGVNS. The CDR3 contains 14 residues. V lost 4 bases to trimming and J lost 4 bases; unmatched junction nucleotides: 5. The CDR3 protein is CASSGTGGGYGYTF. CDR3 DNA sequence: TGTGCCAGCAGTGGCACAGGGGGTGGCTATGGCTACACCTTC.

The chain recombines TRBV2 with TRBJ2-3, with TRBD2 as a possible D gene (5 bases). Per the germline V gene, CDR1 is SNHLY and CDR2 is FYNNEI. The V and J ends lost 3 bases and 0 bases respectively, with 16 bases between them. CDR3 length equals 17 residues. The CDR3 nucleotides read TGTGCCAGCAGTGACTGGCGGGTGACCGGGAGCACAGATACGCAGTATTTT. This codes for CASSDWRVTGSTDTQYF.

In regard to this clonotype: This likely comes from a read error, as the CDR3 has no conserved phenylalanine or tryptophan at its end. The V and J genes are TRBV7-9 and TRBJ2-7, with D perhaps TRBD2 (5 bases). V lost 6 bases, J lost 6 bases, and 18 bases lay in between. The CDR3 runs to 14 residues. Germline V gene data show CDR1 as SEHNR and CDR2 as FQNEAQ (reference sequence). CDR3 nucleotide sequence: TGTGCCAGCAGTTCCCGGGAACATCCCTCCGAGCAGTACTTG. Encoded protein: CASSSREHPSEQYL.

The gene calls are TRBV7-9 and TRBJ2-5, with TRBD2 identical over 7 bases. With 7 bases clipped from V and 3 bases from J, the junction kept 11 bases outside the gene matches. Germline V gene lookup returns CDR1 SEHNR and CDR2 FQNEAQ (reference sequence). The CDR3 is made up of 15 amino acids. CDR3 coding DNA: TGTGCCAGCACCTGGTCGCGGGAGAGGGAAGAGACCCAGTACTTC. Protein product: CASTWSREREETQYF.

This clonotype was observed a handful of times. This chain joins TRBV27 and TRBJ1-1; maybe TRBD1 (6 bases). Trimming pared 7 bases from V and 3 bases from J, leaving 21 bases between. The CDR3 spans 16 residues. The germline gives CDR1 MNHEY, CDR2 SMNVEV (reference sequence). CDR3 loop: CASTRLTGTLDTEAFF. Written as DNA, the CDR3 is TGTGCCAGCACCAGACTCACCGGGACATTGGACACTGAAGCTTTCTTT.

The chain joins TRBV7-8 to TRBJ2-3; D call uncertain. This CDR3 is 14 amino acids long. Germline CDR1 and CDR2: SGHVS and FQNEAQ. The germline V and J ends were trimmed by 0 bases and 3 bases, with 7 bases remaining between them. The CDR3 DNA is TGTGCCAGCAGCTTAGCCGGATGGACAGATACGCAGTATTTT. Its protein is CASSLAGWTDTQYF.

This clonotype was detected many times. The chain links TRBV4-1 to TRBJ2-7; D remains ambiguous. V lost 0 bases and J lost 3, with 6 bases in between. Germline V gene data show CDR1 as MGHRA and CDR2 as YSYEKL. The CDR3 runs to 13 residues. CDR3 sequence (DNA): TGCGCCAGCAGCCAAGATAGTCACTACGAGCAGTACGTC. Protein: CASSQDSHYEQYV.

This clonotype was seen a handful of times. The V call is TRBV4-2, the J call TRBJ2-1, with 8 bases that match TRBD2. The ends lost 0 bases at V and 6 bases at J; junction bases unmatched: 7. Germline V gene sequence: CDR1 LGHNA, CDR2 YNFKEQ. This CDR3 has 16 amino acids. The CDR3 region is CASSQESGSASNEQFF. CDR3 DNA: TGTGCCAGCAGCCAAGAAAGCGGGAGCGCGAGCAATGAGCAGTTCTTC.

The chain links TRBV11-2 to TRBJ2-1, with 7 positions matching TRBD2. Germline V gene sequence: CDR1 SGHAT, CDR2 FQNNGV. The CDR3 spans 16 residues. V lost 0 bases, J lost 7 bases, and 9 bases stayed unmatched. CDR3 loop: CASSLEIGGGANEQFF. In DNA, the CDR3 is TGTGCCAGCAGCTTAGAGATTGGGGGAGGGGCAAATGAGCAGTTCTTC.

This chain joins TRBV7-9 and TRBJ2-2, with a possible D match to TRBD1 (6 bases). Trimming removed 5 bases from V and 1 base from J, with 11 bases in between. Per the germline V gene, CDR1 is SEHNR and CDR2 is FQNEAQ (reference sequence). The CDR3 length is 15 residues. The CDR3 reads CASSNPDRNTGELFF. CDR3 nucleotides: TGTGCCAGCAGCAACCCGGACAGGAACACCGGGGAGCTGTTTTTT.

This chain uses TRBV9 with TRBJ2-2, with unresolved D. Germline V gene lookup returns CDR1 SGDLS and CDR2 YYNGEE. The CDR3 runs 14 residues. V lost 4 bases, J lost 4 bases, and 11 bases lay in between. In DNA, the CDR3 is TGTGCCAGCAGCCTCCGACCCGGCACCGGGGAGCTGTTTTTT. Translating gives CASSLRPGTGELFF.

The V gene is TRBV7-9, the J gene TRBJ2-7, with 9 bases lining up with TRBD2. V dropped 5 bases and J dropped 7; count of bases not matched to a gene: 12. Per germline, CDR1 SEHNR and CDR2 FQNEAQ (reference sequence). This CDR3 comprises 15 residues. CDR3 DNA sequence: TGTGCCAGCAGCGCCACGGGACTAGCTTCTCGTGAGCAGTACTTC. Residues: CASSATGLASREQYF.

This chain joins TRBV2 and TRBJ2-4; the D gene could be TRBD1 or TRBD2 (6 bases each). V dropped 3 bases and J dropped 5 bases, with 20 bases sitting between them. Germline loops: CDR1 SNHLY, CDR2 FYNNEI. The CDR3 spans 17 residues. In DNA, the CDR3 is TGTGCCAGCAGTGAGCGAGGGGGGAGGCTGGAGGAAAACATTCAGTACTTC. As protein: CASSERGGRLEENIQYF.

The rearrangement uses TRBV20-1 and TRBJ2-7; 13 bases match TRBD2. J gave up 3 bases and V 0 bases, and 5 bases lay outside the gene matches. The CDR3 spans 16 residues. Germline CDR1 reads DFQATT; CDR2 reads SNEGSKA (reference sequence). CDR3 region: CSAREGLAGTLYEQYF. DNA for the CDR3: TGCAGTGCTAGAGAGGGACTAGCGGGGACCCTCTACGAGCAGTACTTC.

This clonotype occurred many times. This sequence joins TRBV24-1 and TRBJ1-5, with D perhaps TRBD1 (6 bases). The germline gives CDR1 KGHDR, CDR2 SFDVKD. The length of the CDR3 is 13 residues. V lost 6 bases to trimming and J lost 2 bases, with 7 bases between them. CDR3 amino acids: CATSPGGNQPQHF. The DNA for the CDR3 is TGTGCCACCAGTCCAGGGGGCAATCAGCCCCAGCATTTT.

This clonotype showed up many times. CDR3 protein: CASSSEAAPTYEQYF. The CDR3 DNA sequence: TGCGCCAGCAGTTCGGAAGCCGCCCCTACCTACGAGCAGTACTTC. This rearrangement joins TRBV10-2 to TRBJ2-7; D is ambiguous. CDR1 and CDR2 (germline): WSHSY, SAAADI. CDR3 size: 15 residues. V was shortened by 5 bases and J by 2 bases, with 16 bases between the two germline ends.

V and J are TRBV28 and TRBJ2-2; D is ambiguous. Germline loops: CDR1 MDHEN, CDR2 SYDVKM. The CDR3 contains 15 residues. Trimming took 5 bases from V and 1 from J, leaving 11 bases between them. The CDR3 DNA reads as TGTGCCAGCAGTACCCGGACCCTGAACACCGGGGAGCTGTTTTTT. Translation gives CASSTRTLNTGELFF.

The chain is built from TRBV12-3 or TRBV12-4 and TRBJ1-6; 8 bases match TRBD1. Losses at the gene ends were 5 bases for V and 9 bases for J; bases not matched to a gene: 3. CDR3 length: 13 residues. The CDR3 sequence: CASSNTGGSPLHF. CDR3 nucleotide sequence: TGTGCCAGCAGTAATACAGGGGGTTCACCCCTCCACTTT.

This clonotype was detected only a few times. V is TRBV7-9 and J is TRBJ2-1; TRBD1 aligns across 12 bases. Unmatched junction bases numbered 7, after V lost 5 bases and J lost 8 bases. This CDR3 has 15 amino acids. Looked up from germline, CDR1 is SEHNR and CDR2 is FQNEAQ (reference sequence). The CDR3 is CASSPPGTGGYEQFF. The CDR3 bases are TGTGCCAGCAGCCCCCCCGGGACAGGGGGCTATGAGCAGTTCTTC.

About this clonotype: This may come from a read error, since a much larger clone is one base off. The chain combines TRBV7-8 with TRBJ2-7, with TRBD2 identical over 10 bases. Germline lookup yields CDR1 SGHVS and CDR2 FQNEAQ. The CDR3 sequence is 16 residues long. The CDR3 DNA sequence: TGTGCCAGCAGATACAGAAGCGGGAGGGCGTTTGACGAGCAGAACTTC. Translation: CASRYRSGRAFDEQNF. Together with reference TRBV7-8 and TRBJ2-7, the CDR3 gives the full variable domain: GAGVSQSPRYKVAKRGQDVALRCDPISGHVSLFWYQQALGQGPEFLTYFQNEAQLDKSGLPSDRFFAERPEGSVSTLKIQRTQQEDSAVYLCASRYRSGRAFDEQNFGPGTRLTVT.

This clonotype was counted ten times or more. This chain's CDR3 is CATSRDWGTTNTGELFF. For the CDR3, the DNA is TGTGCCACCAGCAGAGATTGGGGGACTACCAACACCGGGGAGCTGTTTTTT. The chain uses TRBV15 and TRBJ2-2; 7 bases map to TRBD2. V trimming: 0 bases; J trimming: 2 bases; junction bases outside the gene matches: 6. The CDR3 has 17 residues. CDR1 is LNHNV and CDR2 is YYDKDF in the germline V gene (reference sequence). Full variable domain (outside the CDR3, taken from reference TRBV15 and TRBJ2-2): DAMVIQNPRYQVTQFGKPVTLSCSQTLNHNVMYWYQQKSSQAPKLLFHYYDKDFNNEADTPDNFQSRRPNTSFCFLDIRSPGLGDTAMYLCATSRDWGTTNTGELFFGEGSRLTVL.

This chain links TRBV2 with TRBJ1-1, with TRBD1 matching 10 bases. In germline, CDR1 is SNHLY, CDR2 FYNNEI. J gave up 8 bases and V 4 bases, and 13 bases lay outside the gene matches. CDR3 length: 16 residues. The CDR3 DNA is TGTGCCAGCAGTGGAACCCGGACAGGGGGTGGTACGGAAGCTTTCTTT. This encodes CASSGTRTGGGTEAFF. The full variable domain, in which reference TRBV2 and TRBJ1-1 provide the parts outside the CDR3, is EPEVTQTPSHQVTQMGQEVILRCVPISNHLYFYWYRQILGQKVEFLVSFYNNEISEKSEIFDDQFSVERPDGSNFTLKIRSTKLEDSAMYFCASSGTRTGGGTEAFFGQGTRLTVV.

The chain employs TRBV7-6 and TRBJ2-5; tentatively, D is TRBD1 (5 bases). The CDR3 is 15 residues long. V was trimmed by 5 bases and J by 5 bases, leaving 18 bases between them. Germline V lookup: CDR1 SGHVS, CDR2 FNYEAQ. CDR3 DNA: TGTGCCAGCAGCCCCCAGCAGGGTAATAGGGAGACCCAGTACTTC. Encoded protein: CASSPQQGNRETQYF.